These 25 T cell receptor beta chains came from one sample sequenced in a study of cytomegalovirus exposure and HLA in healthy donors. PCR involved 60 Vbeta and 13 Jbeta primers. Only in-frame clones appear in the TCRdb table, and some are missing; sequencing was by immunoSEQ multiplex PCR. This sample yields about 140,000 clones, of which roughly 80% are seen a single time; roughly 12% belongs to the top ten. Sequenced: PBMCs. Source of these receptors: a man between 18 and 29 years old in good health and CMV-seropositive.

This chain uses TRBV4-2 with TRBJ2-3; 11 bases agree with TRBD2. Germline assignment: CDR1 LGHNA and CDR2 YNFKEQ. The CDR3 is made up of 15 amino acids. The J segment lost 5 bases and the V segment lost 5 bases, leaving 6 bases of the junction unmatched. Here the CDR3 reads CASSITLAGGDTQYF. The CDR3 DNA sequence: TGTGCCAGCAGCATTACGCTAGCGGGAGGAGATACGCAGTATTTT.

This sequence joins TRBV5-1 and TRBJ1-2, with a weak D call TRBD1 (6 bases). Germline V CDR1 and CDR2: SGHRS, YFSETQ. V lost 4 bases to trimming and J lost 5 bases, with 21 bases between them. The CDR3 has 16 amino acids. The chain's CDR3 is CASSPAPAGDLYGYTF. DNA for the CDR3: TGCGCCAGCAGCCCAGCTCCGGCAGGGGATCTGTATGGCTACACCTTC.

This clone was counted between two and nine times. J is TRBJ1-5 and V is TRBV28; 8 bases match TRBD1. This CDR3 has 15 residues. Looked up from germline, CDR1 is MDHEN and CDR2 is SYDVKM. V was clipped by 2 bases and J by 6 bases; unmatched bases: 6. The CDR3 here is CASSLPRGLTQPQHF. In nucleotides, the CDR3 is TGTGCCAGCAGTTTACCCAGGGGGCTCACTCAGCCCCAGCATTTT. Using reference TRBV28 and TRBJ1-5 for the parts outside the CDR3, the full variable domain is DVKVTQSSRYLVKRTGEKVFLECVQDMDHENMFWYRQDPGLGLRLIYFSYDVKMKEKGDIPEGYSVSREKKERFSLILESASTNQTSMYLCASSLPRGLTQPQHFGDGTRLSIL.

CDR3 residues: CASMDIDRVPTNEKLFF. The CDR3 DNA sequence: TGTGCCAGCATGGACATCGACAGGGTACCGACTAATGAAAAACTGTTTTTT. The chain couples TRBV2 to TRBJ1-4, with 7 nucleotides matching TRBD1. This CDR3 is built from 17 residues. The germline CDR1 and CDR2 sequences are SNHLY and FYNNEI. V lost 7 bases to trimming and J lost 2 bases; unmatched junction nucleotides: 13.

The gene calls are TRBV7-8 and TRBJ1-5; D remains unclear. Deletions cut 5 bases from V and 0 bases from J, with 11 bases between. The CDR3 runs 15 residues. Germline values: CDR1 SGHVS, CDR2 FQNEAQ. For the CDR3, the DNA is TGTGCCAGCAGCAAATCAGACTATAGCAATCAGCCCCAGCATTTT. This sequence encodes CASSKSDYSNQPQHF.

CDR3 in amino acids: CASSYSSAGPSPLHF. The CDR3 region has the DNA TGTGCCAGCAGTTACTCGAGTGCGGGTCCGTCACCCCTCCACTTT. This chain joins TRBV6-5 and TRBJ1-6; D gene ambiguous. The CDR3 is 15 residues long. V gave up 0 bases and J gave up 10 bases, with 13 bases separating them. Germline V gene lookup returns CDR1 MNHEY and CDR2 SVGAGI.

This rearrangement joins TRBV29-1 to TRBJ2-2, with a tentative D call TRBD2 (6 bases). This CDR3 has 11 amino acids. CDR1 SQVTM and CDR2 ANQGSEA come from the germline V gene. Trimming removed 7 bases from V and 3 bases from J, with 6 bases in between. CDR3 bases: TGCAGCGGGGGGGACACCGGGGAGCTGTTTTTT. Encoded protein: CSGGDTGELFF.

This clone was detected a few times. The chain recombines TRBV2 with TRBJ1-1; 9 positions agree with TRBD1. Germline V gene data show CDR1 as SNHLY and CDR2 as FYNNEI. The CDR3 has 13 residues. Trimming at V came to 6 bases and at J to 9 bases, leaving 8 bases not matched to a gene. The CDR3: CASRGTGGPQAFF. The CDR3 DNA is TGTGCCAGCAGGGGAACAGGGGGCCCGCAAGCTTTCTTT.

This chain links TRBV7-3 with TRBJ2-1; the match to TRBD2 covers 13 bases. The CDR3 runs to 16 residues. The germline V gene encodes CDR1 SGHTA and CDR2 FQGTGA. V lost 5 bases to trimming and J lost 12 bases; unmatched junction nucleotides: 13. This CDR3 is CASSPAKGLAGMGQFF. CDR3 nucleotide sequence: TGTGCCAGCAGCCCCGCGAAGGGACTAGCGGGAATGGGGCAGTTCTTC.

V and J are TRBV18 and TRBJ1-4; perhaps TRBD1 as D (5 bases). CDR3 length: 16 residues. The V gene's germline CDR1 is KGHSH and CDR2 LQKENI. V gave up 5 bases and J gave up 8 bases, with 21 bases separating them. The CDR3 loop reads CASSRIGTPREEKLFF. CDR3 nucleotide sequence: TGTGCCAGCTCAAGAATCGGGACTCCGAGGGAGGAAAAACTGTTTTTT.

V is TRBV2 and J is TRBJ1-1; 7 bases are a match to TRBD1. This CDR3 is built from 12 residues. The V gene end was trimmed by 6 bases and the J gene end by 7 bases; junction bases not matched to a gene: 5. CDR1 SNHLY and CDR2 FYNNEI come from the germline V gene. CDR3 nucleotides: TGTGCCAGCAGAGCAGGACAGGATGAAGCTTTCTTT. The encoded protein is CASRAGQDEAFF. The complete variable domain, with remaining parts taken from reference TRBV2 and TRBJ1-1, reads EPEVTQTPSHQVTQMGQEVILRCVPISNHLYFYWYRQILGQKVEFLVSFYNNEISEKSEIFDDQFSVERPDGSNFTLKIRSTKLEDSAMYFCASRAGQDEAFFGQGTRLTVV.

V gene TRBV7-6 combines with J gene TRBJ2-3; perhaps TRBD2 as D (6 bases). Germline V gives CDR1 SGHVS, CDR2 FNYEAQ. The CDR3 has 16 residues. Trimming pared 1 base from V and 1 base from J, leaving 12 bases between. CDR3 sequence: CASSLVGGGGTDTQYF. The DNA of the CDR3 is TGTGCCAGCAGCTTAGTTGGTGGCGGGGGCACAGATACGCAGTATTTT.

The chain employs TRBV30 and TRBJ2-6, with 9 bases that match TRBD1. CDR1 is GTSNPN and CDR2 is SVGIG in the germline V gene (reference sequence). Trimming removed 1 base from V and 2 bases from J; junction bases left unmatched: 9. This CDR3 has 18 amino acids. For the CDR3, the DNA is TGTGCCTGGAGTGGTCACAGGGGGCGCGGAACTGGGGCCAACGTCCTGACTTTC. This codes for CAWSGHRGRGTGANVLTF.

This clone turned up a few times. This specimen includes other DNA sequences encoding the same CDR3. The rearrangement joins TRBV6-4 to TRBJ2-1; 13 nucleotides line up with TRBD2. V trimming: 4 bases; J trimming: 6 bases; junction bases outside the gene matches: 0. The length of the CDR3 is 14 residues. Germline CDR1 reads MRHNA; CDR2 reads SNTAGT. CDR3 bases: TGTGCCAGCAGTGGGACTAGCGGGAGCAATGAGCAGTTCTTC. This gives the protein CASSGTSGSNEQFF.

The V call is TRBV19, the J call TRBJ2-1; 9 bases fit TRBD2. The V segment lost 3 bases and the J segment 3 bases; nucleotides outside the gene matches: 9. The germline V gene has CDR1 LNHDA and CDR2 SQIVND (reference sequence). This CDR3 spans 17 amino acids. DNA of the CDR3: TGTGCCAGTAGTATTGGCGGCGGGAGGGCATTCTACAATGAGCAGTTCTTC. Encoded protein: CASSIGGGRAFYNEQFF.

The chain employs TRBV28 and TRBJ1-5; the D is unclear. The CDR3 loop spans 15 amino acids. Between the trimmed V and J ends, which lost 7 bases and 0 bases, there was a span of 13 bases. Germline loops: CDR1 MDHEN, CDR2 SYDVKM. The CDR3 region is CASNVLSYSNQPQHF. Here the CDR3 DNA reads TGTGCCAGCAACGTACTATCATATAGCAATCAGCCCCAGCATTTT. Using reference TRBV28 and TRBJ1-5 for the parts outside the CDR3, the full variable domain is DVKVTQSSRYLVKRTGEKVFLECVQDMDHENMFWYRQDPGLGLRLIYFSYDVKMKEKGDIPEGYSVSREKKERFSLILESASTNQTSMYLCASNVLSYSNQPQHFGDGTRLSIL.

The CDR3 DNA is TGCGCCAGTTTCACTAGCCAAGAGACCCAGTACTTC. Protein: CASFTSQETQYF. The chain employs TRBV5-1 and TRBJ2-5; D is possibly TRBD2 (5 bases). This CDR3 comprises 12 residues. Germline CDR1 is SGHRS and CDR2 is YFSETQ. V lost 8 bases and J 1 base, leaving 9 bases between the germline ends.

This clone was picked up a small number of times. The rearrangement joins TRBV25-1 to TRBJ2-1; a possible D gene is TRBD1 (7 bases). Germline V gene sequence: CDR1 MGHDK, CDR2 SYGVNS. The V and J ends lost 3 bases and 5 bases respectively, with 17 bases between them. The CDR3 runs to 16 residues. The chain's CDR3 is CASSDNRGGWNNEQFF. CDR3 DNA sequence: TGTGCCAGCAGTGATAACAGGGGAGGTTGGAACAATGAGCAGTTCTTC.

The chain recombines TRBV27 with TRBJ2-7; 7 nucleotides match TRBD2. The CDR3 length is 16 residues. With V trimmed by 4 bases and J by 6 bases, 15 bases remained unmatched. CDR1 and CDR2 (germline): MNHEY, SMNVEV (reference sequence). The chain's CDR3 is CASSSPLRGRAFEQYF. The DNA for the CDR3 is TGTGCCAGCAGTTCCCCACTACGTGGGAGGGCCTTCGAGCAGTACTTC.

V is TRBV28 and J is TRBJ1-1, with D uncertain. Germline loops: CDR1 MDHEN, CDR2 SYDVKM. Trimming left V 3 bases short and J 6 bases short, with 11 bases between. The CDR3 has 13 residues. Here the CDR3 reads CASSLRQRSEAFF. For the CDR3, the DNA is TGTGCCAGCAGTTTGCGACAACGGTCTGAAGCTTTCTTT.

This clone was observed a handful of times. J is TRBJ2-2 and V is TRBV28; the match to TRBD1 covers 8 bases. V was clipped by 4 bases and J by 7 bases; unmatched bases: 11. The CDR3 runs 16 residues. Germline-derived CDR1 and CDR2 are MDHEN and SYDVKM. CDR3 in amino acids: CASSSPGRGRFGELFF. The CDR3 coding sequence is TGTGCCAGCAGTTCCCCCGGCAGGGGGCGTTTCGGGGAGCTGTTTTTT.

V is TRBV5-4 and J is TRBJ2-5; the match to TRBD2 covers 7 bases. The CDR3 covers 14 residues. Germline V gene lookup returns CDR1 SGHNT and CDR2 YYREEE (reference sequence). Trimming at V came to 0 bases and at J to 9 bases, leaving 8 bases not matched to a gene. CDR3 sequence reads: CASSLDGPRGAQYF. In nucleotides, the CDR3 is TGTGCCAGCAGCTTGGACGGTCCCCGGGGGGCCCAGTACTTC.

The chain uses TRBV9 and TRBJ2-7; 9 bases fit TRBD2. J lost 3 bases, V lost 2 bases, and 3 bases had no gene match. This CDR3 comprises 14 residues. Looked up from germline, CDR1 is SGDLS and CDR2 is YYNGEE. The CDR3 DNA follows: TGTGCCAGCAGCGTTAGCGGGAGTTACTACGAGCAGTACTTC. Its translation: CASSVSGSYYEQYF.

V gene TRBV28 combines with J gene TRBJ1-2; possibly TRBD1 for D (6 bases). CDR1 MDHEN and CDR2 SYDVKM come from the germline V gene. Trimming removed 5 bases at V and 0 bases at J, with 13 bases between. The CDR3 extends over 15 amino acids. CDR3 amino acids: CASSGGNFPNYGYTF. The CDR3 DNA reads TGTGCCAGCAGTGGGGGCAACTTCCCTAACTATGGCTACACCTTC.

This clone appeared once. The chain is built from TRBV5-1 and TRBJ2-1; tentatively, D is TRBD2 (5 bases). CDR3 size: 17 residues. CDR1 is SGHRS, CDR2 YFSETQ, per germline. Trimming removed 0 bases from V and 3 bases from J, with 16 bases in between. CDR3 amino acids: CASSLELAGGNYNEQFF. CDR3 sequence (DNA): TGCGCCAGCAGCTTGGAACTTGCCGGAGGCAACTACAATGAGCAGTTCTTC. The entire variable domain, with the rest obtained from reference TRBV5-1 and TRBJ2-1, is as follows: KAGVTQTPRYLIKTRGQQVTLSCSPISGHRSVSWYQQTPGQGLQFLFEYFSETQRNKGNFPGRFSGRQFSNSRSEMNVSTLELGDSALYLCASSLELAGGNYNEQFFGPGTRLTVL.